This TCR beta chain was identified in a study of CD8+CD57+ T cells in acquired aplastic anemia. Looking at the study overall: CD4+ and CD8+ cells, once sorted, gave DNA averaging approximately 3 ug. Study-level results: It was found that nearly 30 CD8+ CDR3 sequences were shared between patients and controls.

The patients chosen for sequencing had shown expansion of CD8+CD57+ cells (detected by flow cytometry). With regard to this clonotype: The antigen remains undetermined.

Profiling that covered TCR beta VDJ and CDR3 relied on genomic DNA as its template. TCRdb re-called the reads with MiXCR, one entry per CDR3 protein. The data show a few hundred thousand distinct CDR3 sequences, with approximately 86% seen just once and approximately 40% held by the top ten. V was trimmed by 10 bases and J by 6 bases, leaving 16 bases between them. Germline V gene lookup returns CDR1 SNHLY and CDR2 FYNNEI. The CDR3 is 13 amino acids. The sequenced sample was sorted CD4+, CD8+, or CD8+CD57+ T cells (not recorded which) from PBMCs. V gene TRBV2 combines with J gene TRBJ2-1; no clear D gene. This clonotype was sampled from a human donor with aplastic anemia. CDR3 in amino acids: CAKMSPNFNEQFF. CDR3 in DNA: TGTGCCAAGATGTCGCCGAACTTCAATGAGCAGTTCTTC.